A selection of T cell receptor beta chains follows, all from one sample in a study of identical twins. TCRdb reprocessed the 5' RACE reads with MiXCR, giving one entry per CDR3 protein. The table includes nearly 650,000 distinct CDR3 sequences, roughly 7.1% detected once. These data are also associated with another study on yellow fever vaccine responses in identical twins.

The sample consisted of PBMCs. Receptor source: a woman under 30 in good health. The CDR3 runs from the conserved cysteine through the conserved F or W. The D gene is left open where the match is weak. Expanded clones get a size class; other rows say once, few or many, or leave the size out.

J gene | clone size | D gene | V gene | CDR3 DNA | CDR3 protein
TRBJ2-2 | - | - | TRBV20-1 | TGCAGTGCCGGGGGAGTGCCCGGGGAGCTGTTTTTT | CSAGGVPGELFF
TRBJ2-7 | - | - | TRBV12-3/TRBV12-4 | TGTGCCAGCAGTTTATTAAGAGAGCAGTACTTC | CASSLLREQYF
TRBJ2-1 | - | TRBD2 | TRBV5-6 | TGTGCCAGCAGCTTTTGTCCCACTAGCGGGAGGCCCAACCCCTACAATGAGCAGTTCTTC | CASSFCPTSGRPNPYNEQFF
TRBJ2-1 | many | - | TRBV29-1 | TGCAGCGGGCCGTCGGGAGTGTCAAATGAGCAGTTCTTC | CSGPSGVSNEQFF
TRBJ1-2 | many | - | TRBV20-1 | TGCAGTGCTCGGGACGTCGACTATGGCTACACCTTC | CSARDVDYGYTF
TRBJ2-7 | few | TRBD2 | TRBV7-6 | TGTGCCAGCAGCTTAGAACTAGCGGTCAACGCCTACGAGCAGTACTTC | CASSLELAVNAYEQYF
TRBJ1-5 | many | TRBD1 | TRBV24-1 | TGTGCCACCAGTGGCACAGGGGGCGCGGGCAATCAGCCCCAGCATTTT | CATSGTGGAGNQPQHF
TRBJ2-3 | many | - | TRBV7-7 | TGTGCCAGCAGCGCAGGGAGCTCGGATACGCAGTATTTT | CASSAGSSDTQYF
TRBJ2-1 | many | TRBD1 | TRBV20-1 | TGCAGTGCCGAAACGGGGACAGACTTCAATCCGTTCTTC | CSAETGTDFNPFF
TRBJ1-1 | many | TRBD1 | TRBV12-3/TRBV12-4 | TGTGCCAGCAGCCGAGGGACAGGGGTTGAAGCTTTCTTT | CASSRGTGVEAFF
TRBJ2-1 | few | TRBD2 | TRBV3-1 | TGTGCCAGCAGCCATACTAGCGGGAGATGGGCCAATGAGCAGTTCTTC | CASSHTSGRWANEQFF
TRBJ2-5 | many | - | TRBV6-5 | TGTGCCAGCAGTTACTCCGGGGACCGATTAGGGACCCAGTACTTC | CASSYSGDRLGTQYF
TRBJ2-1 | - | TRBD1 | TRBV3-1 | TGTGCCAGCAGCCAAGGATTATGGGACAGCGAGGAGCAGTTCTTC | CASSQGLWDSEEQFF
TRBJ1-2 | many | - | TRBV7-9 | TGTGCCAGCAGCTTGGACACTCTCCACCTCTATGGCTACACCTTC | CASSLDTLHLYGYTF
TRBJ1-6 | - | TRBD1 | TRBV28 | TGTGCCAGCAGTTTAGACGTCGGCAGGGGGTATAATTCACCCCTCCACTTT | CASSLDVGRGYNSPLHF
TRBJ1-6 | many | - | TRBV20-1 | TGCAGTGCTAGTCACGGGACCTATGGGTCACCCCTCCACTTT | CSASHGTYGSPLHF
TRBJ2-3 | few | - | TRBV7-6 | TGTGCCAGCGCCACCTCCGACAGAGGCACAGATACGCAGTATTTT | CASATSDRGTDTQYF
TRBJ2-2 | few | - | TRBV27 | TGTGCCAGCAGGAGGCCTCGGACCGGGGAGCTGTTTTTT | CASRRPRTGELFF
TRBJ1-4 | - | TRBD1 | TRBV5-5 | TGTGCCAGCAGCTTCGACCCTGACACGACAGGGTTAGGTGAAAAACTGTTTTTT | CASSFDPDTTGLGEKLFF
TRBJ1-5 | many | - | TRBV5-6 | TGTGCCAGCAGTTGGGGAAATCAGCCCCAGCATTTT | CASSWGNQPQHF
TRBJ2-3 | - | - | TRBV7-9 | TGTGCCTCAACGAAGGGGGGCAGAGATACGCAGTATTTT | CASTKGGRDTQYF
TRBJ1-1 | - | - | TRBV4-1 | TGCGCCACCAGCAGCGCGCGGAACACTGAAGCTTTCTTT | CATSSARNTEAFF
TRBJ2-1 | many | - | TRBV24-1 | TGTGCCACCAGTGATTTGCAAGGTCCAAATGAGCAGTTCTTC | CATSDLQGPNEQFF
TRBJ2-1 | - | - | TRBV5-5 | TGTGCCAGCAGCTGGGGCAGGGCTTCGTTCTATGAGCAGTTCTTC | CASSWGRASFYEQFF
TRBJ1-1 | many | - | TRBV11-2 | TGTGCCAGCAGCTTTGATTCCATTAGGGTAGGACGCGTTGAAGCTTTCTTT | CASSFDSIRVGRVEAFF
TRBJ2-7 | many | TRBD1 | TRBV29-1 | TGCAGCGTTGCCAGGGGGCTTACCTACGAGCAGTACTTC | CSVARGLTYEQYF
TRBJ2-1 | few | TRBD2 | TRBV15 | TGTGCCACCAGCAGAGAGGTGGGCGGGGGGATCGGCAATGAGCAGTTCTTC | CATSREVGGGIGNEQFF
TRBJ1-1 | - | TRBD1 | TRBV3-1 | TGTGCCAGCAGCCAAACCGGGACAGAACGGACTGAAGCTTTCTTT | CASSQTGTERTEAFF
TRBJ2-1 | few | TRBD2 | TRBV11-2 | TGTGCCAGCAGCTTAGATCGGACTAGCGGGAGCAATGAGCAGTTCTTC | CASSLDRTSGSNEQFF
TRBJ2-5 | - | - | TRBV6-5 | TGTGCCAGCAGTTACGCTGGAGGGGTGGTGGAGACCCAGTACTTC | CASSYAGGVVETQYF
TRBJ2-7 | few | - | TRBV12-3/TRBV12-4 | TGTGCCACCAGGGACTTAAGCTCCTACGAGCAGTACTTC | CATRDLSSYEQYF
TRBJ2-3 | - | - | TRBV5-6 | TGTGCCAGCAGCCCCGGGGTTCTCCGGTACACAGATACGCAGTATTTT | CASSPGVLRYTDTQYF
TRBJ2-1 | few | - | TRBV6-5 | TGTGCCAGCAGTTCTGGCTCTCGCCAGTTCTTC | CASSSGSRQFF
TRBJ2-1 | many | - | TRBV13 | TGTGCCAGCAGCAACCGATTGGACGGCAATGAGCAGTTCTTC | CASSNRLDGNEQFF
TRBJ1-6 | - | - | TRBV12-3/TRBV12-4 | TGTGCCAGCACCCCTGGACAGCATAATTCACCCCTCCACTTT | CASTPGQHNSPLHF
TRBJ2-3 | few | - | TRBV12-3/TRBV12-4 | TGTGCCAGCAGTTTTTTGCGTTCTAGCACAGATACGCAGTATTTT | CASSFLRSSTDTQYF
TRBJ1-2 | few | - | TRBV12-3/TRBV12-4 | TGTGCCAGCAGTTTTCAGGGGCCTCTCTATGGCTACACCTTC | CASSFQGPLYGYTF
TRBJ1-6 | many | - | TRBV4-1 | TGCGCCAGCAGCCAAGATCTTGGGTTTTATAATTCACCCCTCCACTTT | CASSQDLGFYNSPLHF
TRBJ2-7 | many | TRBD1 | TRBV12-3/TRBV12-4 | TGTGCCAGCAGCCGGACAGGCACCGTCCAGTACTTC | CASSRTGTVQYF
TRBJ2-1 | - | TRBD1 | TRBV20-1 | TGCAGTGCAACCCCCGGACAGGGACGGTTCTACAATGAGCAGTTCTTC | CSATPGQGRFYNEQFF
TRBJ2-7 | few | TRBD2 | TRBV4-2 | TGTGCCAGCAGCCAAGATGATCTAGCGGGAGGGAACGAGCAGTACTTC | CASSQDDLAGGNEQYF
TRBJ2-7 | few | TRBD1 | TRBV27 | TGTGCCAGCAGTTCGCGAACAGGGGGATCGTACGAGCAGTACTTC | CASSSRTGGSYEQYF
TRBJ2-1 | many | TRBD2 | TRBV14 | TGTGCCAGCAGCCAAGGGCTAGCGGGAGACCGGAACAATGAGCAGTTCTTC | CASSQGLAGDRNNEQFF
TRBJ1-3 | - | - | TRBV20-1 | TGCAGTGCTAGGTCCCGGGGAATCTCTGGAAACACCATATATTTT | CSARSRGISGNTIYF
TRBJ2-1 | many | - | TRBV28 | TGTGCCAGCAGTCTTGACGGCCGAGGTGAGCAGTTCTTC | CASSLDGRGEQFF
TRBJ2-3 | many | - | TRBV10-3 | TGTGCCGTGTCCTCCACCACAGATACGCAGTATTTT | CAVSSTTDTQYF
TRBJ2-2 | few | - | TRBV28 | TGTGCCAGCAGCCTGGCCTGGAACACCGGGGAGCTGTTTTTT | CASSLAWNTGELFF
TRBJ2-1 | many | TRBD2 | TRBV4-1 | TGCGCCAGCAGCCAAGAGGGACTAGCGATTGGCAATGAGCAGTTCTTC | CASSQEGLAIGNEQFF
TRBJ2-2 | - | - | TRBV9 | TGTGCCAGCAATGGGGCACACGGGGAGCTGTTTTTT | CASNGAHGELFF
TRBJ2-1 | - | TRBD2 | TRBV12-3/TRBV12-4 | TGTGCCAGCAGTTCCACCGGGACTAGCGTCTACAATGAGCAGTTCTTC | CASSSTGTSVYNEQFF
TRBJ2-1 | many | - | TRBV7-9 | TGTGCCAGCAGCTCAGGGACCCATTACAATGAGCAGTTCTTC | CASSSGTHYNEQFF
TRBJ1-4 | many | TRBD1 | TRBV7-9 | TGTGCCAGCAGTTTGGGGGACAGGCAAACAACTAATGAAAAACTGTTTTTT | CASSLGDRQTTNEKLFF
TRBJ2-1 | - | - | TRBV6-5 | TGTGCCAGCGGTTACTCAATGGGGTCCGTTGGCTCCTACAATGAGCAGTTCTTC | CASGYSMGSVGSYNEQFF
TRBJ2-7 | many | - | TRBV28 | TGTGCCAGCAGACGGGAAAGCTCCTACGAGCAGTACTTC | CASRRESSYEQYF